The source of this T cell receptor (beta chain) is a study of T cell responses to AZD1222 COVID-19 vaccine. Regarding this clone: Its target is not known.

Repertoires were generated with immunoSEQ multiplex PCR, while TCRdb's copy carries only in-frame clones and drops some. The data show about 110,000 clones, roughly 86% seen once. Study-wide results and limits: Close to half of all spike-specific TCRs reportedly target regions of the variants that are unmutated.

V lost 4 bases, J lost 1 base, and 15 bases lay in between. This CDR3 is 16 amino acids long. Germline CDR1 reads MDHEN; CDR2 reads SYDVKM. The TCR sequence derives from an adult in good health. The sample consisted of peripheral blood, taken on day 0 of MenACWY control vaccination. The gene calls are TRBV28 and TRBJ2-3; possibly TRBD2 for D (6 bases). CDR3 in DNA: TGTGCCAGCAGTTCCCCCCGGCGGGGACGCACAGATACGCAGTATTTT. Translated, it gives CASSSPRRGRTDTQYF.